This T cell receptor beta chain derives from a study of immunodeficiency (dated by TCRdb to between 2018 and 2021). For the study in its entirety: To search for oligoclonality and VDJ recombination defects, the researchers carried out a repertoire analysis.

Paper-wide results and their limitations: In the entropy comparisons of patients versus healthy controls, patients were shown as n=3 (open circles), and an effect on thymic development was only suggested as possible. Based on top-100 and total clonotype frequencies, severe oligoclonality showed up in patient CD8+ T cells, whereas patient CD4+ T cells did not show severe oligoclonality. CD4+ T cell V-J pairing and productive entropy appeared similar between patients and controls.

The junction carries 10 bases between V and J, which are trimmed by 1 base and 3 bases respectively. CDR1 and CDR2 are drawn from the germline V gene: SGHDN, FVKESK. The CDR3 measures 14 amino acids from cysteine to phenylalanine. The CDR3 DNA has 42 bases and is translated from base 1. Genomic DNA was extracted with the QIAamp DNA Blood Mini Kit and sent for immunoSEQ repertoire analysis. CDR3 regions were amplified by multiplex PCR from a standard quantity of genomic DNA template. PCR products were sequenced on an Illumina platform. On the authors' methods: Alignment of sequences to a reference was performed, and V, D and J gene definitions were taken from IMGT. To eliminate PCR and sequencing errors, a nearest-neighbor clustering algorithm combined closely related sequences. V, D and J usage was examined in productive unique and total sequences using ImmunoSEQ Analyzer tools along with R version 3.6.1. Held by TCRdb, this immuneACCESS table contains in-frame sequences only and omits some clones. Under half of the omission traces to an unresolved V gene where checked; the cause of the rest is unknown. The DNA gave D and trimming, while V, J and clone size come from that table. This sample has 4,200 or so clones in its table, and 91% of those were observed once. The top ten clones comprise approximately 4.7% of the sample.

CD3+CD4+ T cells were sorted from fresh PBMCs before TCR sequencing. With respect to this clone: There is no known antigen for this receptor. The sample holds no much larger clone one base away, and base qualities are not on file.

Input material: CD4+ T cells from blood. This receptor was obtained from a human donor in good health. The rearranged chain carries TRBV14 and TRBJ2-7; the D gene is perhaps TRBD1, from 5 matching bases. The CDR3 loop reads CASSQAAGRYEQYF. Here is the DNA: TGTGCCAGCAGCCAAGCTGCAGGGCGCTACGAGCAGTACTTC.